Below, 6 T cell receptor beta chains from the same sample are listed, as sequenced in a study of T cells in Graves' hyperthyroidism and ophthalmopathy. Template material for amplifying TCR beta CDR3 regions consisted of RNA transcripts. A set of HTBI primers served as the primers for a first-round RT-PCR of the TCR CDR3. MiXCR, applied by TCRdb to the multiplex PCR reads, yields one record per CDR3 protein. The sample yields a few hundred thousand distinct CDR3 sequences, around 14% seen once. What was sequenced was blood. Receptor source: a woman in her thirties with Graves' hyperthyroidism.

The chain couples TRBV7-9 to TRBJ1-3; 9 nucleotides match TRBD1. V was pared by 2 bases and J by 2 bases, with 10 bases of the junction left unmatched. The CDR3 consists of 18 residues. Germline V gene data show CDR1 as SEHNR and CDR2 as FQNEAQ (reference sequence). The CDR3 sequence: CASSLYATGGSAGNTIYF. Written as DNA, the CDR3 is TGTGCCAGCAGCTTATACGCGACAGGGGGGAGTGCTGGAAACACCATATATTTT.

This clonotype has ten or more counts. This chain connects TRBV10-1 to TRBJ2-7; the D gene is possibly TRBD2 (5 bases). The CDR3 contains 13 residues. V was pared by 3 bases and J by 2 bases, with 8 bases between. The V gene's germline CDR1 is WNHNN and CDR2 SYGVQD (reference sequence). The CDR3 DNA reads as TGCGCCAGCAGTGAAACGGGGACCTACGAGCAGTACTTC. It yields the protein CASSETGTYEQYF.

This clonotype was seen a handful of times. The V call is TRBV30, the J call TRBJ1-5; D gene uncertain. The V end lost 0 bases, the J end lost 6 bases, and 6 bases lay between the germline ends. Germline CDR1 is GTSNPN and CDR2 is SVGIG (reference sequence). The CDR3 length is 12 residues. This chain's CDR3 is CAWSVPPQPQHF. The DNA for the CDR3 is TGTGCCTGGAGTGTACCCCCTCAGCCCCAGCATTTT.

This clonotype appeared many times. CDR3 sequence (DNA): TGTGCCAGCAGCCCTAATCCGACAGGGATTGACTCTGGAAACACCATATATTTT. This sequence encodes CASSPNPTGIDSGNTIYF. The chain couples TRBV12-3 or TRBV12-4 to TRBJ1-3; 7 nucleotides agree with TRBD1. This CDR3 spans 18 amino acids. V was pared by 6 bases and J by 0 bases, with 14 bases of the junction left unmatched.

This clonotype came up many times. This sequence joins TRBV28 and TRBJ2-7; tentative D call: TRBD1 (6 bases). Germline V gene sequence: CDR1 MDHEN, CDR2 SYDVKM. The CDR3 loop spans 14 amino acids. V lost 5 bases and J 2 bases, leaving 13 bases between the germline ends. In nucleotides, the CDR3 is TGTGCCAGCAGTCAATGGGACACGGCCTACGAGCAGTACTTC. Protein product: CASSQWDTAYEQYF. The variable domain in full, completed from reference TRBV28 and TRBJ2-7, reads DVKVTQSSRYLVKRTGEKVFLECVQDMDHENMFWYRQDPGLGLRLIYFSYDVKMKEKGDIPEGYSVSREKKERFSLILESASTNQTSMYLCASSQWDTAYEQYFGPGTRLTVT.

This clonotype was seen ten or more times. The chain recombines TRBV11-2 with TRBJ2-1; 8 bases map to TRBD2. V shed 6 bases and J 7 bases; nucleotides not matched to a gene: 20. The germline CDR1 and CDR2 sequences are SGHAT and FQNNGV. This CDR3 is 18 amino acids long. Written as DNA, the CDR3 is TGTGCCAGCAGTTATTCCCGGGTCGGCGGGAGGATGTCTAATGAGCAGTTCTTC. This sequence encodes CASSYSRVGGRMSNEQFF.